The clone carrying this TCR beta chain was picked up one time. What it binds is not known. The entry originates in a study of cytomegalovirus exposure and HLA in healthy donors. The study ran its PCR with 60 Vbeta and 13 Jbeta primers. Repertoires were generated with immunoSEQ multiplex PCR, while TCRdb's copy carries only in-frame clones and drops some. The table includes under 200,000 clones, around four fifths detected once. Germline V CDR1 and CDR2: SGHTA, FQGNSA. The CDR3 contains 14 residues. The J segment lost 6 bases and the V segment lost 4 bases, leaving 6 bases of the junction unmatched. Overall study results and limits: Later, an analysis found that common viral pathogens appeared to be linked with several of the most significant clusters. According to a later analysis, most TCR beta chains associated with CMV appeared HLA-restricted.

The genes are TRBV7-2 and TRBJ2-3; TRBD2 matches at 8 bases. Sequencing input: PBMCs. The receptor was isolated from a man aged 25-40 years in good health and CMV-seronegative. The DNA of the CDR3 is TGTGCCAGCAGCTCTACCGGGGGGGCGGATACGCAGTATTTT. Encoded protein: CASSSTGGADTQYF.